This TCR beta chain was profiled in a study of cytomegalovirus exposure and HLA in healthy donors. Whole-study context: A later analysis reported the approximately 120 validation repertoires used the same platform as the 500 to 800 first-cohort repertoires.

Germline assignment: CDR1 MNHEY and CDR2 SMNVEV (reference sequence). The CDR3 length is 15 residues. The V end lost 5 bases, the J end lost 4 bases, and 18 bases lay between the germline ends. General study results and limits: Rare sequences made up most TCRs, while some public TCRs were found in many donors.

About this clone itself: Its specificity is not known.

Method: immunoSEQ multiplex PCR; TCRdb's copy keeps in-frame clones and lacks some. The table records about 240,000 clones, more than 75% of them present only once. The clonotype comes from a man aged 18 to 35 in good health and CMV-seronegative. The chain recombines TRBV27 with TRBJ2-7; possible D gene TRBD1, 5 bases. The sample comprised PBMCs. The CDR3 reads CASSPSFQGMYEQYF. The CDR3, as DNA: TGTGCCAGCAGTCCCTCTTTCCAGGGTATGTACGAGCAGTACTTC.